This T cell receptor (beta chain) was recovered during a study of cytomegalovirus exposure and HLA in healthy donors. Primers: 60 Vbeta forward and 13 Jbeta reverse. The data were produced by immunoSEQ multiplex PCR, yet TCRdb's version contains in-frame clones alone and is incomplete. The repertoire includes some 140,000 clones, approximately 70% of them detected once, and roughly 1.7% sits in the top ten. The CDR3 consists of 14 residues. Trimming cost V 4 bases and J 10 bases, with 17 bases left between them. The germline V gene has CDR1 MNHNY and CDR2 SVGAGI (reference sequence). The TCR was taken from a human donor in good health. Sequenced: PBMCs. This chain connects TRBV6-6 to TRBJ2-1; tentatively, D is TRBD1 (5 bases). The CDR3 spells CASSFTNFDSEQFF. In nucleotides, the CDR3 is TGTGCCAGCAGTTTCACAAACTTCGACAGCGAGCAGTTCTTC.